The rows below give T cell receptor beta chains drawn from one sample of a study of blood T cell repertoires in COVID-19. Profiled with immunoSEQ multiplex PCR; TCRdb holds only in-frame clones, not every one. The sample records about 300,000 clones, just under 90% being singletons. Sequencing was done on a sample of PBMCs or T cells enriched from blood (not recorded which). The origin of the receptors is a woman aged 50 to 60 who had been exposed to COVID-19. Each CDR3 is given with its conserved first and last residue. The D gene is left open where the match is weak. Clone size is not always given. Where it is, it says once, few, many or a class for expanded clones.

>NA|once|TRBJ1-5|TRBV3-1/TRBV3-2
CAVGDRHQPQHF
TGTGCCGTGGGAGACAGGCATCAGCCCCAGCATTTT
>TRBD1|NA|TRBJ2-7|TRBV7-2
CASSTRLDRGIYEQYF
TGTGCCAGCAGCACCCGTCTCGACAGGGGGATATACGAGCAGTACTTC
>NA|once|TRBJ2-7|TRBV28
CASSPPQALSYEQYF
TGTGCCAGCAGTCCTCCACAGGCCCTTTCCTACGAGCAGTACTTC
>NA|NA|TRBJ2-1|TRBV4-1
CASSQARGTYNEQFF
TGCGCCAGCAGCCAAGCACGGGGTACCTACAATGAGCAGTTCTTC
>TRBD1|NA|TRBJ1-2|TRBV5-6
CASSIGQGFYGYTF
TGTGCCAGCAGCATTGGACAGGGCTTCTATGGCTACACCTTC
>TRBD1|NA|TRBJ1-5|TRBV19
CASSTEQGRNQPQHF
TGTGCCAGTAGTACAGAACAGGGGCGCAATCAGCCCCAGCATTTT
>NA|NA|TRBJ1-2|TRBV6-4
CASRKDFTGFGYTF
TGTGCCAGCCGAAAAGACTTTACAGGGTTCGGCTACACCTTC
>TRBD2|NA|TRBJ2-2|TRBV3-1/TRBV3-2
CASSQRGGQNTGELFF
TGTGCCAGCAGCCAGCGGGGGGGGCAGAACACCGGGGAGCTGTTTTTT
>NA|NA|TRBJ1-2|TRBV4-1
CASSQDRPGYGYTF
TGCGCCAGCAGCCAAGATCGGCCAGGCTATGGCTACACCTTC
>NA|NA|TRBJ1-2|TRBV4-1
CASSQVPATNYGYTF
TGCGCCAGCAGCCAAGTACCTGCTACTAACTATGGCTACACCTTC
>TRBD2|once|TRBJ2-2|TRBV15
CATSRGTSLSGELFF
TGTGCCACCAGCAGGGGGACTAGCCTTTCCGGGGAGCTGTTTTTT
>TRBD2|many|TRBJ2-1|TRBV6-1
CASSELAGGYNEQFF
TGTGCCAGCAGTGAACTAGCGGGGGGGTACAATGAGCAGTTCTTC
>TRBD1|NA|TRBJ1-4|TRBV5-1
CASSLGQGGEKLFF
TGCGCCAGCAGCTTGGGACAGGGTGGTGAAAAACTGTTTTTT
>NA|NA|TRBJ1-3|TRBV1
CTSSHDRQGDSGNTIYF
TGCACCAGCAGCCACGACCGACAGGGAGATTCGGGTAACACCATATATTTT
>NA|NA|TRBJ2-2|TRBV5-6
CASSLGRVNTGELFF
TGTGCCAGCAGCTTGGGACGGGTGAACACCGGGGAGCTGTTTTTT
>NA|NA|TRBJ1-6|TRBV5-5
CASSWQGPENSPLHF
TGTGCCAGCAGCTGGCAGGGCCCTGAGAATTCACCCCTCCACTTT
>NA|NA|TRBJ1-4|TRBV5-4
CASSFGELATNEKLFF
TGTGCCAGCAGCTTCGGGGAACTCGCAACTAATGAAAAACTGTTTTTT
>NA|NA|TRBJ1-1|TRBV14
CASSQDGQRITEAFF
TGTGCCAGCAGCCAAGATGGACAGAGGATCACTGAAGCTTTCTTT
>TRBD1|NA|TRBJ2-7|TRBV19
CASGIQGTHEQYF
TGTGCCAGCGGTATACAGGGGACCCACGAGCAGTACTTC
>NA|NA|TRBJ1-2|TRBV3-1/TRBV3-2
CASSQSQGRQEYGYTF
TGTGCCAGCAGCCAAAGTCAGGGCCGCCAGGAATATGGCTACACCTTC